This T cell receptor (beta chain) originates from a study of blood T cell repertoires in COVID-19. Study background: The study drew acute and convalescent COVID-19 samples from the United States, Italy and Spain. T cells, B-cell-depleted T cells, or PBMCs supplied cDNA or gDNA.

Original data processing: The assay estimated nucleated cells by amplifying reference gene primers. The table came from immunoSEQ multiplex PCR; TCRdb's copy has only in-frame clones and leaves some out. That table supplies the V and J calls and clone size; D and trimming were determined from the DNA. The sample lists tens of thousands of clones, around 88% occurring once. CDR3 length equals 13 residues. CDR1 is SGHNT, CDR2 YYREEE, per germline (reference sequence). Trimming took off 4 bases at V and 4 bases at J, with 11 bases between the two ends. The source of this sequence is a woman of 80 years or more with acute or convalescent COVID-19. Material: peripheral blood. The chain joins TRBV5-4 to TRBJ1-2; D may be TRBD1 (5 bases). This CDR3 reads CASSADSPYGYTF. The CDR3 DNA follows: TGTGCCAGCAGCGCTGACAGCCCCTATGGCTACACCTTC.